This T cell receptor beta chain was captured in a study of breast tumors, draining lymph nodes, adjacent tissues. In TCRdb, the multiplex PCR reads were re-called with MiXCR into one record per CDR3 protein. The data hold around 290,000 distinct CDR3 sequences, with 30% to 35% observed a single time. The CDR3 has 16 residues. Per germline, CDR1 SEHNR and CDR2 FQNEAQ (reference sequence). V lost 1 base, J lost 2 bases, and 9 bases lay in between. Samples came from axillary lymph nodes draining the breast cancer. The sample comprised axillary lymph node tissue. The receptor was isolated from a female donor with breast cancer. Some clones in this sample may be carry-over from other donors' samples. This rearrangement joins TRBV7-9 to TRBJ2-6; the D gene could be TRBD1 or TRBD2 (5 bases each). The CDR3 DNA is TGTGCCAGCAGCTTAGATGAGGGGACTGGGGCCAACGTCCTGACTTTC. As protein: CASSLDEGTGANVLTF. Drawing the rest from reference TRBV7-9 and TRBJ2-6, the complete variable domain is DTGVSQNPRHKITKRGQNVTFRCDPISEHNRLYWYRQTLGQGPEFLTYFQNEAQLEKSRLLSDRFSAERPKGSFSTLEIQRTEQGDSAMYLCASSLDEGTGANVLTFGAGSRLTVL.